This record covers a single TCR beta chain. Germline is not matched at one junction end, which may reflect a read error. The sample is drawn from a study of tumor-infiltrating lymphocytes in oesophageal squamous cell carcinoma. A single record per CDR3 protein comes from TCRdb applying MiXCR to the PCR reads. The table lists 15,000 to 20,000 distinct CDR3 sequences, 44% of them singletons. CDR1 is SGHAT, CDR2 FQNNGV, per germline. CDR3 size: 14 residues. The V call is TRBV11-2, the J call TRBJ2-1; a possible D gene is TRBD1 (6 bases). This clonotype originated in a female donor with esophageal squamous cell carcinoma. Sequenced input: blood. Written as DNA, the CDR3 is TGTGCCAGCAGCTCCGGACAGTATAATTCACCCCTCCACTTC. This codes for CASSSGQYNSPLHF.